The 27 T cell receptor beta chains below all came from one sample that was sequenced in a study of blood T cell repertoires in COVID-19. Data came from immunoSEQ multiplex PCR; TCRdb stores just in-frame clones and leaves some out. The table has about 380,000 clones, 81% seen once; the top ten hold roughly 1.1%. What was sequenced was peripheral blood. The receptors originated from a human donor with acute or convalescent COVID-19. The donor label of this sample is uncertain.

The gene calls are TRBV18 and TRBJ2-1; TRBD1 agrees at 7 bases. Per germline, CDR1 KGHSH and CDR2 LQKENI. The length of the CDR3 is 13 residues. V shed 6 bases and J 12 bases; nucleotides not matched to a gene: 11. CDR3 residues: CASSVDRDGVQFF. CDR3 DNA: TGTGCCAGCTCCGTAGACAGGGACGGTGTGCAGTTCTTC.

This clone occurred once. J is TRBJ2-3 and V is TRBV5-1; TRBD2 might be the D (6 bases). Germline V gives CDR1 SGHRS, CDR2 YFSETQ. The V end was cut by 3 bases, the J end by 0 bases, with 8 bases between. The CDR3 consists of 14 residues. The CDR3 nucleotides read TGCGCCAGCAGCTGGGGGACTAGCACAGATACGCAGTATTTT. Translating it yields CASSWGTSTDTQYF.

In this sample, this clone turned up a few times. The V call is TRBV7-6, the J call TRBJ1-1; 10 nucleotides line up with TRBD1. This CDR3 is built from 15 residues. Germline CDR1 reads SGHVS; CDR2 reads FNYEAQ. V lost 5 bases, J lost 7 bases, and 10 bases stayed unmatched. Here the CDR3 DNA reads TGTGCCAGCAGCGTGCGACAGGGGGCCCCGAGTGAAGCTTTCTTT. Its translation is CASSVRQGAPSEAFF.

The sample holds one count of this clone. V is TRBV7-9 and J is TRBJ1-5; D is unclear. CDR3 length equals 12 residues. Germline V gene data show CDR1 as SEHNR and CDR2 as FQNEAQ (reference sequence). Trimming removed 5 bases at V and 4 bases at J, with 6 bases between. In nucleotides, the CDR3 is TGTGCCAGCAGCACAGAAAATCAGCCCCAGCATTTT. This gives the protein CASSTENQPQHF. The complete variable domain, with remaining parts taken from reference TRBV7-9 and TRBJ1-5, reads DTGVSQNPRHKITKRGQNVTFRCDPISEHNRLYWYRQTLGQGPEFLTYFQNEAQLEKSRLLSDRFSAERPKGSFSTLEIQRTEQGDSAMYLCASSTENQPQHFGDGTRLSIL.

The genes are TRBV5-4 and TRBJ2-7; D is possibly TRBD2 (7 bases). The CDR3 is made up of 15 amino acids. CDR1 and CDR2 (germline): SGHNT, YYREEE (reference sequence). The V and J ends lost 4 bases and 2 bases respectively, with 16 bases between them. DNA for the CDR3: TGTGCCAGCAGCGGGGGGGCGATTAGCACCTACGAGCAGTACTTC. It encodes CASSGGAISTYEQYF.

This rearrangement joins TRBV6-5 to TRBJ1-2; D not resolved. This CDR3 comprises 13 residues. Germline V gene lookup returns CDR1 MNHEY and CDR2 SVGAGI. V gave up 6 bases and J gave up 5 bases, with 13 bases separating them. CDR3: CASRGPEVYGYTF. The DNA of the CDR3 is TGTGCCAGCAGGGGCCCGGAGGTGTATGGCTACACCTTC.

The V call is TRBV3-1 (or the pseudogene TRBV3-2), the J call TRBJ1-2, with 7 bases matching TRBD1. The ends lost 4 bases at V and 4 bases at J; junction bases unmatched: 9. The CDR3 consists of 15 residues. Germline V CDR1 and CDR2: LGHDT, YNNKEL (reference sequence). The CDR3 coding sequence is TGTGCCAGCAGCCCGCGGGACAGACGCACCTATGGCTACACCTTC. Protein sequence: CASSPRDRRTYGYTF.

The sample holds a few counts of this clone. This chain connects TRBV19 to TRBJ1-6, with 12 bases matching TRBD1. There are 15 residues in the CDR3. V lost 5 bases to trimming and J lost 10 bases; unmatched junction nucleotides: 6. The germline V gene encodes CDR1 LNHDA and CDR2 SQIVND (reference sequence). The CDR3: CASSFTGQGASPLHF. In DNA form, the CDR3 reads TGTGCCAGTAGTTTTACGGGACAGGGGGCCTCACCCCTCCACTTT.

This sequence joins TRBV7-9 and TRBJ1-1; 8 nucleotides align to TRBD1. Germline CDR1 reads SEHNR; CDR2 reads FQNEAQ (reference sequence). The CDR3 is 16 amino acids. Losses at the gene ends were 4 bases for V and 3 bases for J; bases not matched to a gene: 10. This CDR3 reads CASSSRPDRGHTEAFF. The CDR3, as DNA: TGTGCCAGCAGCTCCAGACCTGACAGGGGCCACACTGAAGCTTTCTTT.

A remark on this clone: One junction end disagrees with the germline gene, perhaps due to a read error. The chain uses TRBV7-9 and TRBJ1-3, with 7 bases matching TRBD1. Germline-derived CDR1 and CDR2 are SEHNR and FQNEAQ (reference sequence). The CDR3 runs to 14 residues. CDR3 bases: TGTGCCAGCAACCAAGGGGGCAACCTACAAGGAATTCATTTT. It codes for CASNQGGNLQGIHF.

This chain joins TRBV9 and TRBJ1-1; D ambiguous. The CDR3 is made up of 14 amino acids. Per germline, CDR1 SGDLS and CDR2 YYNGEE. Trimming removed 0 bases at V and 1 base at J, with 7 bases between. The CDR3 sequence is CASSVVSGNTEAFF. The DNA for the CDR3 is TGTGCCAGCAGCGTAGTATCAGGGAACACTGAAGCTTTCTTT.

The CDR3 DNA follows: TGTGCCAGCAGTTACTACTCACAGGGGTTGGGTGAGACCCAGTACTTC. Its translation: CASSYYSQGLGETQYF. The rearrangement links TRBV6-5 to TRBJ2-5; TRBD1 aligns across 7 bases. J was trimmed by 5 bases and V by 1 base; bases with no gene match: 10. The V gene's germline CDR1 is MNHEY and CDR2 SVGAGI. There are 16 residues in the CDR3.

V gene TRBV7-7 combines with J gene TRBJ1-5, with 7 bases lining up with TRBD1. Trimming removed 4 bases from V and 3 bases from J; junction bases left unmatched: 9. Germline values: CDR1 SSHAT, CDR2 FNYEAQ (reference sequence). The length of the CDR3 is 16 residues. This chain's CDR3 is CASSYPDRDNNQPQHF. The CDR3 region has the DNA TGTGCCAGCAGCTACCCCGACAGGGACAACAATCAGCCCCAGCATTTT.

The chain couples TRBV2 to TRBJ1-4; D may be TRBD1 (5 bases). V lost 3 bases and J 8 bases, leaving 10 bases between the germline ends. CDR3 length: 13 residues. Germline V gene data show CDR1 as SNHLY and CDR2 as FYNNEI. Here the CDR3 DNA reads TGTGCCAGCAGTGACCAGGGAGGGGAAAAACTGTTTTTT. It specifies CASSDQGGEKLFF.

V and J are TRBV18 and TRBJ2-7, with 7 bases identical to TRBD1. V shed 6 bases and J 4 bases; nucleotides not matched to a gene: 6. Germline V gives CDR1 KGHSH, CDR2 LQKENI. This CDR3 region has 13 residues. For the CDR3, the DNA is TGTGCCAGCTCGTGGGACAGAAATTACGAGCAGTACTTC. Its protein is CASSWDRNYEQYF.

The V and J genes are TRBV10-2 and TRBJ1-4; tentative D call: TRBD1 (5 bases). The germline V gene encodes CDR1 WSHSY and CDR2 SAAADI. The CDR3 has 13 residues. Deletions cut 6 bases from V and 7 bases from J, with 12 bases between. CDR3 sequence reads: CASRKGRVEKLFF. The CDR3 DNA reads TGCGCCAGCAGGAAAGGCAGGGTTGAAAAACTGTTTTTT.

J is TRBJ1-2 and V is TRBV18; 9 bases match TRBD1. V shed 3 bases and J 13 bases; nucleotides not matched to a gene: 9. This CDR3 comprises 13 residues. CDR1 KGHSH and CDR2 LQKENI come from the germline V gene. CDR3 DNA sequence: TGTGCCAGCTCACCTACAACACAGGGGGCCGGCACCTTC. Amino acid sequence: CASSPTTQGAGTF.

The rearrangement links TRBV6-1 to TRBJ1-5; 7 nucleotides align to TRBD1. The CDR3 runs 15 residues. Germline CDR1 is MNHNS and CDR2 is SASEGT. V lost 3 bases to trimming and J lost 1 base; unmatched junction nucleotides: 3. The CDR3 loop is CASSDNRGSNQPQHF. The CDR3 DNA reads as TGTGCCAGCAGTGATAACAGGGGAAGCAATCAGCCCCAGCATTTT.

The V and J genes are TRBV5-6 and TRBJ1-1; 9 bases line up with TRBD1. The V gene end was trimmed by 4 bases and the J gene end by 1 base; junction bases not matched to a gene: 2. The V gene's germline CDR1 is SGHDT and CDR2 YYEEEE. The CDR3 spans 14 residues. The CDR3 loop is CASSRTGANTEAFF. The CDR3 nucleotides are TGTGCCAGCAGCAGGACAGGGGCGAACACTGAAGCTTTCTTT.

V gene TRBV3-1 (or the pseudogene TRBV3-2) combines with J gene TRBJ2-1; D call uncertain. Trimming removed 2 bases from V and 0 bases from J, with 5 bases in between. The germline gives CDR1 LGHDT, CDR2 YNNKEL (reference sequence). The CDR3 extends over 14 amino acids. The CDR3: CASSQRSSYNEQFF. The CDR3 DNA follows: TGTGCCAGCAGCCAAAGGAGCTCCTACAATGAGCAGTTCTTC.

The chain carries TRBV7-8 and TRBJ1-3, with D possibly being TRBD1 (5 bases). The germline gives CDR1 SGHVS, CDR2 FQNEAQ. Trimming pared 5 bases from V and 5 bases from J, leaving 16 bases between. The CDR3 runs to 15 residues. In nucleotides, the CDR3 is TGTGCCAGCAGCCCTAGGGGTGGAATCAGAAACACCATATATTTT. Encoded protein: CASSPRGGIRNTIYF. Based on the CDR3 plus reference TRBV7-8 and TRBJ1-3, the full variable domain is GAGVSQSPRYKVAKRGQDVALRCDPISGHVSLFWYQQALGQGPEFLTYFQNEAQLDKSGLPSDRFFAERPEGSVSTLKIQRTQQEDSAVYLCASSPRGGIRNTIYFGEGSWLTVV.

The chain couples TRBV30 to TRBJ2-7; 7 bases are shared with TRBD1. Germline CDR1 reads GTSNPN; CDR2 reads SVGIG (reference sequence). The CDR3 has 13 residues. The ends lost 0 bases at V and 4 bases at J; junction bases unmatched: 3. Written as DNA, the CDR3 is TGTGCCTGGAGTGTTGGGACAGAGTACGAGCAGTACTTC. This sequence encodes CAWSVGTEYEQYF.

The CDR3 DNA reads as TGTGCCAGCAGTCCTCAGGGACTGGCGAACACTGAAGCTTTCTTT. It is translated as CASSPQGLANTEAFF. This chain uses TRBV6-5 with TRBJ1-1, with a weak D call TRBD1 (5 bases). CDR3 length equals 15 residues. Germline loops: CDR1 MNHEY, CDR2 SVGAGI. V was pared by 5 bases and J by 1 base, with 14 bases between.

V usage is TRBV7-2 and J usage is TRBJ2-7; 12 positions agree with TRBD2. Germline V gene sequence: CDR1 SGHTA, CDR2 FQGNSA. V gave up 4 bases and J gave up 8 bases; unmatched junction bases: 9. The CDR3 runs 15 residues. CDR3 sequence: CASSSLAGGTLQQYF. The CDR3 bases are TGTGCCAGCAGCTCGCTAGCGGGGGGGACTTTACAGCAGTACTTC.

To note about this clone: Other DNA sequences within the sample encode an identical CDR3. The genes are TRBV5-1 and TRBJ1-1, with 8 bases aligning to TRBD1. The CDR3 extends over 15 amino acids. Germline V CDR1 and CDR2: SGHRS, YFSETQ. Unmatched junction bases numbered 2, after V lost 0 bases and J lost 1 base. CDR3 coding DNA: TGCGCCAGCAGCTTGGACGGACAGGGGAACACTGAAGCTTTCTTT. It specifies CASSLDGQGNTEAFF.

This chain uses TRBV19 with TRBJ1-2; D might be TRBD1 (5 bases). Germline CDR1 LNHDA, CDR2 SQIVND (reference sequence). Trimming took off 7 bases at V and 1 base at J, with 10 bases between the two ends. The CDR3 runs to 13 residues. The CDR3 reads CASKMTDNYGYTF. The CDR3 region has the DNA TGTGCCAGTAAGATGACAGATAACTATGGCTACACCTTC.

The chain is built from TRBV7-9 and TRBJ2-1; 8 nucleotides agree with TRBD2. The CDR3 totals 16 residues. Trimming took 5 bases from V and 8 from J; bases not matched to a gene: 14. The germline V gene encodes CDR1 SEHNR and CDR2 FQNEAQ (reference sequence). CDR3 in amino acids: CASSRRGTSPSDEQFF. DNA of the CDR3: TGTGCCAGCAGCAGACGTGGGACTAGTCCCTCTGATGAGCAGTTCTTC.